This entry describes one TCR beta chain. This sample was taken from a study of T cell changes during pregnancy in multiple sclerosis. The ends were cut back, 4 bases at V and 6 bases at J, with 13 bases in the middle. The CDR3 contains 14 residues. The germline gives CDR1 MNHEY, CDR2 SMNVEV (reference sequence). Method: immunoSEQ multiplex PCR; TCRdb's copy keeps in-frame clones and lacks some. Of around 57,000 clones listed, around 90% are singletons. This receptor was identified in a female donor in good health, enrolled as a control in a pregnancy study. The gene calls are TRBV27 and TRBJ2-1, with a weak D call TRBD1 (6 bases). This sample comprised peripheral blood, obtained in the first trimester of pregnancy. The CDR3 region has the DNA TGTGCCAGCAGTTCATGGAACAGGGTCAATGAGCAGTTCTTC. Translated: CASSSWNRVNEQFF.